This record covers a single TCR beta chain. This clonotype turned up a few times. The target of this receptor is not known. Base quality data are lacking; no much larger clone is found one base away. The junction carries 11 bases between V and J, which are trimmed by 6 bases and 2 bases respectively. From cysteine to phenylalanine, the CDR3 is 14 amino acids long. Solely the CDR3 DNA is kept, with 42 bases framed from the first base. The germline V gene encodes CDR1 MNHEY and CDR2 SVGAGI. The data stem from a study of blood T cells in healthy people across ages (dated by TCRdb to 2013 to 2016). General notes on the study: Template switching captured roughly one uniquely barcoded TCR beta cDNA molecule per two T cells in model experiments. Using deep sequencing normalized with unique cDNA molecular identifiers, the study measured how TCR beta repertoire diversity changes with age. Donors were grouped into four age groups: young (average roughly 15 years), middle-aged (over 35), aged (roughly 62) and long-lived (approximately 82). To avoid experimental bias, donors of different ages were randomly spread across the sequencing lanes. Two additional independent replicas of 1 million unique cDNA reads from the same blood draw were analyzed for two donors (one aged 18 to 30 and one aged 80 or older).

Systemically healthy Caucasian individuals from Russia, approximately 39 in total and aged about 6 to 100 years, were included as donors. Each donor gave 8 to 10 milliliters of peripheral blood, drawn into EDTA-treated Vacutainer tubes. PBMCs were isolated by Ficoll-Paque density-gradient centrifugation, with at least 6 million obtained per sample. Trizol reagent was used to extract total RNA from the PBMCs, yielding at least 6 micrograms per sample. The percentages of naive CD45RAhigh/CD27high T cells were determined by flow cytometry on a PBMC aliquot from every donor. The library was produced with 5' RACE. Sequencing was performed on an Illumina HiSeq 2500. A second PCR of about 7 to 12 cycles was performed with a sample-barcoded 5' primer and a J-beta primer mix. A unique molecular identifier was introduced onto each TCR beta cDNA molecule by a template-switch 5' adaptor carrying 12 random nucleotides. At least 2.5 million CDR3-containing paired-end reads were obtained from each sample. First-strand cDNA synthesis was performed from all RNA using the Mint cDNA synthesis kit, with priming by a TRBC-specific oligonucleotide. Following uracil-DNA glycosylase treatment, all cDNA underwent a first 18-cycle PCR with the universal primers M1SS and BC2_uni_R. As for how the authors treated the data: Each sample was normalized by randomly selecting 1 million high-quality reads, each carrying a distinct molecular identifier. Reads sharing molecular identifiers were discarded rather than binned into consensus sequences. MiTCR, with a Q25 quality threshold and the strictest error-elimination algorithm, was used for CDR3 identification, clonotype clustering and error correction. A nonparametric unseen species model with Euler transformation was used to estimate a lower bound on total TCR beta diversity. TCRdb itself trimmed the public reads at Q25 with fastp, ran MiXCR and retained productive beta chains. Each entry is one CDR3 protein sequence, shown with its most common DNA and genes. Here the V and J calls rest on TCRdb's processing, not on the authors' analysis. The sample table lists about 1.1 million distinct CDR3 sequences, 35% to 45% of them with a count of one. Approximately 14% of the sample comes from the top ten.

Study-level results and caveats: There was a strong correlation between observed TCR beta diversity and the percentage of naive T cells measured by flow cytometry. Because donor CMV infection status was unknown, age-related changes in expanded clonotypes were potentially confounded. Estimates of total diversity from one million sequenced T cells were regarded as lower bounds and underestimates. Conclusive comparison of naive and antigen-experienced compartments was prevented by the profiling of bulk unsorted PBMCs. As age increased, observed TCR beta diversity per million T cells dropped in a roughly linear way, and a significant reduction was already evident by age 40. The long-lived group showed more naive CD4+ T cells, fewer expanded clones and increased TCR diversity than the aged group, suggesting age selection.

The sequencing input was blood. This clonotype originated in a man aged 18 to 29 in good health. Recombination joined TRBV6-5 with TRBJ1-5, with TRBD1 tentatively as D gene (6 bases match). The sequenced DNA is TGTGCCAGCAGACCTACAGGGCGCAATCAGCCCCAGCATTTT. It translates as CASRPTGRNQPQHF.